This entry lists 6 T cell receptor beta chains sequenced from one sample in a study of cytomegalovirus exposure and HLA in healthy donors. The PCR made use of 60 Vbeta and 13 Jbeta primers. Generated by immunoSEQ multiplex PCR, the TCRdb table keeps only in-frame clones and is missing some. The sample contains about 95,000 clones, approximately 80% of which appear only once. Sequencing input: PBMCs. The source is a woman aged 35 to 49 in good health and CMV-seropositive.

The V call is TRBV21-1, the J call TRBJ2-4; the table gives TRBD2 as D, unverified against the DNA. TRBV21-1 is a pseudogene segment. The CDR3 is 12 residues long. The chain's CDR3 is CASRVWRGDQYF. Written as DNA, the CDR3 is TGTGCCAGCAGGGTGTGGAGGGGCGATCAGTACTTC.

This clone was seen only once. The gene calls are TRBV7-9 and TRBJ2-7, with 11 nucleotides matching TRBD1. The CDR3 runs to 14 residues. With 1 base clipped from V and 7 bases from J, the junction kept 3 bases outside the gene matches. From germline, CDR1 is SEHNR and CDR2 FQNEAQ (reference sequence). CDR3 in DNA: TGTGCCAGCAGCTTAGGGGACAGGGGGGGAGAGCAGTACTTC. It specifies CASSLGDRGGEQYF.

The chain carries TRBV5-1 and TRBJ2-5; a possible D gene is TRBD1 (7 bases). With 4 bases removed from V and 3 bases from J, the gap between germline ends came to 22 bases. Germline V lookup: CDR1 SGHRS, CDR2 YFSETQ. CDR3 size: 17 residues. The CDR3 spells CASSTRGAGNEKETQYF. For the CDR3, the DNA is TGCGCCAGCAGCACCAGGGGGGCGGGGAACGAAAAAGAGACCCAGTACTTC.

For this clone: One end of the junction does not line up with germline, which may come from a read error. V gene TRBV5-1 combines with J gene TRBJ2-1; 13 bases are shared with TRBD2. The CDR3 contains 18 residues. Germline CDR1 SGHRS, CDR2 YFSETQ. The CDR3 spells CASTKGLAGSRSYSEQFF. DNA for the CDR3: TGCGCCAGCACCAAGGGACTAGCGGGATCACGGTCCTACAGTGAGCAGTTCTTC.

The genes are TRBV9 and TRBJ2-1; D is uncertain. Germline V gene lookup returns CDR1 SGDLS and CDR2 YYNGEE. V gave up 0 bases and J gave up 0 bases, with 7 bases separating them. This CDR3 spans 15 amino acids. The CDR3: CASSVAYDSYNEQFF. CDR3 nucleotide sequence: TGTGCCAGCAGCGTAGCCTACGACTCCTACAATGAGCAGTTCTTC.

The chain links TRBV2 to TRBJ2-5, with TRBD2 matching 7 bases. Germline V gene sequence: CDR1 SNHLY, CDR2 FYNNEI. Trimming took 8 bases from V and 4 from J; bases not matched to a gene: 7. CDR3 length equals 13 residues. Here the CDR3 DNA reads TGTGCCAGCCAGCGGGAAAGTGGAGAGACCCAGTACTTC. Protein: CASQRESGETQYF.